The rows below give T cell receptor beta chains drawn from one sample of a study of spatial heterogeneity in lung cancer. TCRdb re-derived calls from the 5' RACE reads in MiXCR, one entry per CDR3 protein. The table includes just over 75,000 distinct CDR3 sequences, about 8.5% detected once. Specimen: PBMCs, collected at surgery. Receptors were obtained from a male donor with early-stage non-small cell lung cancer. The CDR3 runs from the conserved cysteine through the conserved F or W. The D gene is left open where the match is weak. Clone size is not always given. Where it is, it says once, few, many or a class for expanded clones.

j_call v_call d_call cdr3_length clone_size cdr3_nt cdr3_aa
TRBJ2-5 TRBV10-3 TRBD2 15 many TGTGCCATCAGTGAGCTAGCGGGAACCCAAGAGACCCAGTACTTC CAISELAGTQETQYF
TRBJ2-7 TRBV6-2/TRBV6-3 TRBD2 16 few TGTGCCAGCACTAAAAGACTAGCGGGAGTTTTCTACGAGCAGTACTTC CASTKRLAGVFYEQYF
TRBJ2-7 TRBV2 - 16 - TGTGCCAGCAGTCTCCATAGCGGACAGAGCTCCTACGAGCAGTACTTC CASSLHSGQSSYEQYF
TRBJ1-1 TRBV5-1 TRBD1 15 - TGCGCCAGCAGCTTGCGACAGGGGGCGGTCACTGAAGCTTTCTTT CASSLRQGAVTEAFF
TRBJ2-5 TRBV11-2 - 11 many TGTGCCAGCAGCTTCACGCAGCTTCAGTACTTC CASSFTQLQYF
TRBJ2-1 TRBV20-1 - 12 - TGCAGTGCGGACCGCCAGGCGGATGAGCAGTTCTTC CSADRQADEQFF
TRBJ2-1 TRBV5-1 TRBD2 15 few TGCGCCAGCAGCTTTGGCAGCGGGAGTACGAGTGAGCAGTTCTTC CASSFGSGSTSEQFF
TRBJ1-5 TRBV4-2 TRBD1 16 few TGTGCCAGCAGCCACTCGACAGGGGATAGCAATCAGCCCCAGCATTTT CASSHSTGDSNQPQHF
TRBJ2-1 TRBV7-8 TRBD2 16 - TGTGCCAGCAGCTTAGAACTAGCGGGAGTAAACAATGAGCAGTTCTTC CASSLELAGVNNEQFF
TRBJ2-7 TRBV20-1 - 12 few TGCAGTGCAGGGGACTCGGGTTTTGAGCAGTACTTC CSAGDSGFEQYF
TRBJ1-1 TRBV2 TRBD1 14 - TGTGCCAGCAGGATGACAGGGCTGGACACTGAAGCTTTCTTT CASRMTGLDTEAFF
TRBJ2-7 TRBV5-1 - 14 few TGCGCCAGCAGCCTACTCCCAGGAGGCTACGAGCAGTACTTC CASSLLPGGYEQYF
TRBJ1-1 TRBV5-1 - 15 many TGCGCCAGCAGCTTAGGTGCAGGGTTGAACACTGAAGCTTTCTTT CASSLGAGLNTEAFF
TRBJ2-5 TRBV9 - 14 many TGTGCCAGCAGCGCGAGGGGTGATGGGGAGACCCAGTACTTC CASSARGDGETQYF
TRBJ2-1 TRBV7-2 - 14 many TGTGCCAGCAGCTATAGGAGTTCCTACAATGAGCAGTTCTTC CASSYRSSYNEQFF
TRBJ2-7 TRBV11-3 TRBD1 14 many TGTGCCAGCAGCCCGTCAGGGGGTAGGTACGAGCAGTACTTC CASSPSGGRYEQYF
TRBJ2-3 TRBV4-1 - 16 many TGCGCCAGCAGCCTAAGGGCGGGCTCTAGCACAGATACGCAGTATTTT CASSLRAGSSTDTQYF
TRBJ1-1 TRBV30 - 13 few TGTGCCTGGAGGTCTACACTGAACACTGAAGCTTTCTTT CAWRSTLNTEAFF
TRBJ2-3 TRBV6-5 - 16 few TGTGCCAGCAGTTATCCCACCGGGGTGAGCACAGATACGCAGTATTTT CASSYPTGVSTDTQYF
TRBJ2-5 TRBV7-7 - 14 many TGTGCCAGCAGCTTAATGTCCCACCAAGAGACCCAGTACTTC CASSLMSHQETQYF
TRBJ1-1 TRBV29-1 - 13 many TGCAGCTTTACCCCGGGGGGGAACACTGAAGCTTTCTTT CSFTPGGNTEAFF
TRBJ2-2 TRBV5-4 - 14 - TGTGCCAGCAGCTTTGAACTGAACACCGGGGAGCTGTTTTTT CASSFELNTGELFF
TRBJ1-1 TRBV5-6 - 12 many TGTGCCAGCAGCTTGGATGGGGGTGAAGCTTTCTTT CASSLDGGEAFF
TRBJ2-4 TRBV20-1 TRBD2 14 few TGCAGTGTCCTGAGCGGGAGAGCCAAAAACATTCAGTACTTC CSVLSGRAKNIQYF
TRBJ1-2 TRBV3-1 - 16 few TGTGCCAGCAGCCCGTACGACAGAATTACTAACTATGGCTACACCTTC CASSPYDRITNYGYTF
TRBJ1-1 TRBV5-1 - 13 few TGCGCCAGCAGCTTGGGAGACGACACTGAAGCTTTCTTT CASSLGDDTEAFF
TRBJ1-1 TRBV27 TRBD1 14 - TGTGCCGTACGGGACAGGGGGTTGGACACTGAAGCTTTCTTT CAVRDRGLDTEAFF
TRBJ2-4 TRBV11-1 TRBD1 14 many TGTGCCAGCAGCCCGGACAGGGGTTTGGGAATTCAGTACTTC CASSPDRGLGIQYF
TRBJ1-2 TRBV6-6 - 13 few TGTGCCAGCCGAACCGGGGGAGACTATGGCTACACCTTC CASRTGGDYGYTF
TRBJ2-7 TRBV9 - 13 - TGTGCCAGCGGTCCGGGACAAACTCGCGAGCAGTACTTC CASGPGQTREQYF
TRBJ2-1 TRBV15 - 15 many TGTGCCACCAGCAACCAACAGGGCTTCTACAATGAGCAGTTCTTC CATSNQQGFYNEQFF
TRBJ2-7 TRBV29-1 TRBD1 13 few TGCAGCGTTGGGACGACAGGGTCGGAGGAGCAGTACTTC CSVGTTGSEEQYF